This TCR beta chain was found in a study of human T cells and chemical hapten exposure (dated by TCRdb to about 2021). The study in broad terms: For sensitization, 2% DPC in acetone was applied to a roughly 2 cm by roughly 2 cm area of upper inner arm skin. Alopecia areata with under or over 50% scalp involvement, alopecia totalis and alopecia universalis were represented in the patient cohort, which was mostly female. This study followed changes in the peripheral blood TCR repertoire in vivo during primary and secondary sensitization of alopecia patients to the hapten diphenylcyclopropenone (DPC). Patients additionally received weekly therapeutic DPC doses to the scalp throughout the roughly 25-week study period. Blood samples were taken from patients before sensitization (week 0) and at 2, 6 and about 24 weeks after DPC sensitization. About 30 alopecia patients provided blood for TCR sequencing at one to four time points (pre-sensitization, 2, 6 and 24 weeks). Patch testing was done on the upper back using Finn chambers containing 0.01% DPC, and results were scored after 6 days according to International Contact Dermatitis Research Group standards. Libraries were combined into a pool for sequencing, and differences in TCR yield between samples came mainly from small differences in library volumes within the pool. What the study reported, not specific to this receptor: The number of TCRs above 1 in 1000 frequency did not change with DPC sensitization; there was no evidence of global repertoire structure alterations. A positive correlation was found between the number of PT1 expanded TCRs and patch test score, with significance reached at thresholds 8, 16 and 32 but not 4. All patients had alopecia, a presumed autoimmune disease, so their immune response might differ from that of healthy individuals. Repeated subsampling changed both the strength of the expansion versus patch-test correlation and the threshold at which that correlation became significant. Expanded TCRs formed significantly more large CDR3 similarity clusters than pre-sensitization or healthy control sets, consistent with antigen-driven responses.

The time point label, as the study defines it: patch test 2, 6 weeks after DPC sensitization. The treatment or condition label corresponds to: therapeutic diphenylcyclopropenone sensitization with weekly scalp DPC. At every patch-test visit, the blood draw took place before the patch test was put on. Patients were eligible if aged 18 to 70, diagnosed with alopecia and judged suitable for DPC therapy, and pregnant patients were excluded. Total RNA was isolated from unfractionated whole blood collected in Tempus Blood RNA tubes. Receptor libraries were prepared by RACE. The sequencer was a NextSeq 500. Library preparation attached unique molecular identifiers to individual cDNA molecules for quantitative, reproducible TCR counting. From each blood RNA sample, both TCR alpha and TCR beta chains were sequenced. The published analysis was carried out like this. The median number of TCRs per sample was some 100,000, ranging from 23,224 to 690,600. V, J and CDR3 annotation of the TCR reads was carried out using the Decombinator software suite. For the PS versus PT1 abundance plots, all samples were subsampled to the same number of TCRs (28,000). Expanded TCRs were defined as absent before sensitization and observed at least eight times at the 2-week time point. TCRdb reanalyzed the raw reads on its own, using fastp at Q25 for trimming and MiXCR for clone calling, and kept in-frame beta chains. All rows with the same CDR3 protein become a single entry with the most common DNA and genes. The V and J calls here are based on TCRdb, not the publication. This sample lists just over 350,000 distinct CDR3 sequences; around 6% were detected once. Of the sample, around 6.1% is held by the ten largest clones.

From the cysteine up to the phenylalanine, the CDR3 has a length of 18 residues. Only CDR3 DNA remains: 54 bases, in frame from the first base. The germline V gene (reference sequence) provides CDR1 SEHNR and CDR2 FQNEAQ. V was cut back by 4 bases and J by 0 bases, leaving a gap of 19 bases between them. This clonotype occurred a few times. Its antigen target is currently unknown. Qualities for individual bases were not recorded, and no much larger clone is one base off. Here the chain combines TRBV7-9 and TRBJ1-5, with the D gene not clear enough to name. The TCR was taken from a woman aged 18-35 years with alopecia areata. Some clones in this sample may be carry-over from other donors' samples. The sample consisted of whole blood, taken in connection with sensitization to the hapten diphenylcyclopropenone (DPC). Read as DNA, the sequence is TGTGCCAGCAGCTCGGGTCCTTTCTCCGTTCATAGCAATCAGCCCCAGCATTTT. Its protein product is CASSSGPFSVHSNQPQHF.